The 23 T cell receptor beta chains in this list originate from one sample, sequenced in a study of blood T cell repertoires in COVID-19. Data came from immunoSEQ multiplex PCR; TCRdb stores just in-frame clones and leaves some out. The sample has more than 250,000 clones, 88% seen once. The sequencing sample was made of peripheral blood. Source of these receptors: a human donor in a cohort sampled during active COVID-19.

The chain employs TRBV7-6 and TRBJ2-7, with D unresolved. Trimming shortened V by 0 bases and J by 0 bases, and 9 bases separated the two germline ends. CDR1 is SGHVS and CDR2 is FNYEAQ in the germline V gene. CDR3 size: 15 residues. The CDR3 sequence is CASSLADSSSYEQYF. The CDR3 nucleotides are TGTGCCAGCAGCTTAGCTGACTCGAGCTCCTACGAGCAGTACTTC.

CDR3 nucleotides: TGTGCCAGCAGTTCCGGACTGGGTAGCACTGAAGCTTTCTTT. This codes for CASSSGLGSTEAFF. The chain joins TRBV6-5 to TRBJ1-1; no definite D call. Germline-derived CDR1 and CDR2 are MNHEY and SVGAGI. V lost 4 bases to trimming and J lost 4 bases, with 13 bases between them. CDR3 length: 14 residues.

This chain connects TRBV6-2 or TRBV6-3 to TRBJ1-2; no clear D gene. Trimming removed 3 bases from V and 8 bases from J, with 13 bases in between. This CDR3 is built from 13 residues. The germline CDR1 and CDR2 sequences are MNHEY and SVGEGT. The DNA for the CDR3 is TGTGCCAGCAGTTATTCGCAGTCTTACGGCTACACCTTC. Protein sequence: CASSYSQSYGYTF.

The chain employs TRBV7-8 and TRBJ1-3, with 10 bases that match TRBD1. V dropped 4 bases and J dropped 4; count of bases not matched to a gene: 7. Germline loops: CDR1 SGHVS, CDR2 FQNEAQ. This CDR3 has 16 amino acids. As DNA, the CDR3 is TGTGCCAGCAGCTACGGACAGGGGGTCTTGGGAAACACCATATATTTT. It specifies CASSYGQGVLGNTIYF.

The chain links TRBV2 to TRBJ1-3; D unclear. The CDR3 has 15 amino acids. Trimming took 6 bases from V and 7 from J, leaving 19 bases between them. Per germline, CDR1 SNHLY and CDR2 FYNNEI. The CDR3 bases are TGTGCCAGCAGGGAAACGGCGGAAGTAAGGAACACCATATATTTT. It yields the protein CASRETAEVRNTIYF.

In DNA, the CDR3 is TGTGCCAGTAGTATAGGGTTACTAGCGGGGGGGCGGAATGAGCAGTTCTTC. Translation: CASSIGLLAGGRNEQFF. The chain joins TRBV19 to TRBJ2-1; TRBD2 matches at 13 bases. The V segment lost 1 base and the J segment 7 bases; nucleotides outside the gene matches: 7. This CDR3 region has 17 residues. Germline V gene sequence: CDR1 LNHDA, CDR2 SQIVND (reference sequence).

V is TRBV10-1 and J is TRBJ1-6; TRBD1 agrees at 8 bases. Germline trimming cut 9 bases from V and 7 bases from J; bases unmatched to any gene: 5. The CDR3 has 13 residues. Per the germline V gene, CDR1 is WNHNN and CDR2 is SYGVQD (reference sequence). Here the CDR3 reads CARTGERNSPLHF. In nucleotides, the CDR3 is TGCGCCAGGACAGGGGAAAGGAATTCACCCCTCCACTTT.

The chain joins TRBV2 to TRBJ1-5, with TRBD1 as a possible D gene (6 bases). Trimming removed 6 bases from V and 7 bases from J, with 16 bases in between. The germline V gene encodes CDR1 SNHLY and CDR2 FYNNEI. The CDR3 totals 14 residues. CDR3 protein: CASSTQTGLQPQHF. CDR3 bases: TGTGCCAGCAGCACACAGACAGGTTTGCAGCCCCAGCATTTT.

V usage is TRBV29-1 and J usage is TRBJ1-1, with D tentatively TRBD1 (6 bases). The CDR3 covers 12 residues. Trimming removed 3 bases from V and 5 bases from J, with 10 bases in between. Germline V gives CDR1 SQVTM, CDR2 ANQGSEA. For the CDR3, the DNA is TGCAGCGTTGACAGGGGAGGGACTGAAGCTTTCTTT. Amino acid sequence: CSVDRGGTEAFF.

The rearrangement links TRBV19 to TRBJ1-5, with unresolved D. Germline V gives CDR1 LNHDA, CDR2 SQIVND (reference sequence). Deletions cut 1 base from V and 4 bases from J, with 11 bases between. The CDR3 is 15 amino acids. The CDR3 DNA reads TGTGCCAGTAGTATAGGTGACAAAATTAATCAGCCCCAGCATTTT. It codes for CASSIGDKINQPQHF.

The chain employs TRBV7-9 and TRBJ1-2, with TRBD1 identical over 10 bases. The CDR3 is made up of 15 amino acids. Germline CDR1 and CDR2: SEHNR and FQNEAQ (reference sequence). Losses at the gene ends were 1 base for V and 8 bases for J; bases not matched to a gene: 7. CDR3 residues: CASSLDGTGAHGYTF. In DNA form, the CDR3 reads TGTGCCAGCAGCTTAGATGGGACAGGGGCGCACGGCTACACCTTC. Full variable domain (missing parts from reference TRBV7-9 and TRBJ1-2): DTGVSQNPRHKITKRGQNVTFRCDPISEHNRLYWYRQTLGQGPEFLTYFQNEAQLEKSRLLSDRFSAERPKGSFSTLEIQRTEQGDSAMYLCASSLDGTGAHGYTFGSGTRLTVV.

This clone was recorded once. The chain joins TRBV5-1 to TRBJ2-3; the match to TRBD2 covers 11 bases. Per germline, CDR1 SGHRS and CDR2 YFSETQ. V trimming: 1 base; J trimming: 7 bases; junction bases outside the gene matches: 5. The CDR3 is made up of 15 amino acids. As DNA, the CDR3 is TGCGCCAGCAGCTTGAGGCTAGCGGGGGGAAATACGCAGTATTTT. The encoded protein is CASSLRLAGGNTQYF. Using reference TRBV5-1 and TRBJ2-3 for the parts outside the CDR3, the full variable domain is KAGVTQTPRYLIKTRGQQVTLSCSPISGHRSVSWYQQTPGQGLQFLFEYFSETQRNKGNFPGRFSGRQFSNSRSEMNVSTLELGDSALYLCASSLRLAGGNTQYFGPGTRLTVL.

J is TRBJ1-1 and V is TRBV10-3; D possibly corresponds to TRBD1 (5 bases). The CDR3 sequence is 14 residues long. V lost 10 bases to trimming and J lost 5 bases, with 20 bases between them. From germline, CDR1 is ENHRY and CDR2 SYGVKD. As DNA, the CDR3 is TGTGCCACGTGGGGCGACACCTTGGGGACTGAAGCTTTCTTT. Translation gives CATWGDTLGTEAFF.

The genes are TRBV28 and TRBJ1-3; D gene uncertain. The V gene's germline CDR1 is MDHEN and CDR2 SYDVKM. The CDR3 sequence is 15 residues long. Trimming shortened V by 3 bases and J by 0 bases, and 9 bases separated the two germline ends. The CDR3 protein is CASSFDRSSGNTIYF. CDR3 coding DNA: TGTGCCAGCAGTTTTGACCGGAGCTCTGGAAACACCATATATTTT.

The V gene is TRBV3-1 (or the pseudogene TRBV3-2), the J gene TRBJ2-1, with D possibly being TRBD2 (6 bases). V lost 1 base and J 3 bases, leaving 13 bases between the germline ends. The CDR3 runs 16 residues. The germline CDR1 and CDR2 sequences are LGHDT and YNNKEL (reference sequence). CDR3 amino acids: CASSQGGGFFYNEQFF. The CDR3 bases are TGTGCCAGCAGCCAAGGAGGAGGGTTCTTCTACAATGAGCAGTTCTTC.

CDR3 sequence reads: CASSLEGQGEYEQYF. DNA of the CDR3: TGCGCCAGCAGCTTGGAGGGACAGGGGGAGTACGAGCAGTACTTC. V usage is TRBV5-1 and J usage is TRBJ2-7; 11 bases fit TRBD1. Trimming at V came to 0 bases and at J to 4 bases, leaving 3 bases not matched to a gene. Germline V gene sequence: CDR1 SGHRS, CDR2 YFSETQ. The CDR3 covers 15 residues.

This clone was detected only once. The CDR3 sequence: CASSPRGGEVLHF. Here the CDR3 DNA reads TGTGCCAGCAGCCCTCGGGGGGGGGAGGTCCTCCACTTT. V gene TRBV7-8 combines with J gene TRBJ1-6; D is perhaps TRBD1 (5 bases). CDR3 length: 13 amino acids. In germline, CDR1 is SGHVS, CDR2 FQNEAQ. The germline V and J ends were trimmed by 5 bases and 15 bases, with 17 bases remaining between them.

The chain is built from TRBV6-2 or TRBV6-3 and TRBJ2-3; 10 nucleotides agree with TRBD2. The germline CDR1 and CDR2 sequences are MNHEY and SVGEGT. The V gene end was trimmed by 1 base and the J gene end by 0 bases; junction bases not matched to a gene: 7. The CDR3 extends over 18 amino acids. The CDR3 DNA reads as TGTGCCAGCAGTTACTGGTCTAGCGGGGGCCTGAGCACAGATACGCAGTATTTT. This sequence encodes CASSYWSSGGLSTDTQYF.

V is TRBV19 and J is TRBJ1-4; D not resolved. The CDR3 has 13 amino acids. Per germline, CDR1 LNHDA and CDR2 SQIVND (reference sequence). The ends were cut back, 3 bases at V and 8 bases at J, with 10 bases in the middle. The CDR3 sequence is CASSIEAHEKLFF. CDR3 DNA: TGTGCCAGTAGTATTGAGGCGCACGAAAAACTGTTTTTT.

The V gene is TRBV4-1, the J gene TRBJ2-7; 9 bases line up with TRBD1. V lost 3 bases, J lost 2 bases, and 2 bases stayed unmatched. The CDR3 sequence is 14 residues long. Per germline, CDR1 MGHRA and CDR2 YSYEKL. The CDR3 DNA sequence: TGCGCCAGCAGCCATGGGGACAGGGCCTACGAGCAGTACTTC. It is translated as CASSHGDRAYEQYF.

The chain joins TRBV9 to TRBJ2-2; D gene uncertain. Germline V gives CDR1 SGDLS, CDR2 YYNGEE. V lost 0 bases to trimming and J lost 3 bases, with 6 bases between them. This CDR3 comprises 14 residues. The CDR3 sequence is CASSVATDTGELFF. CDR3 nucleotides: TGTGCCAGCAGCGTAGCTACGGACACCGGGGAGCTGTTTTTT.

The chain joins TRBV24-1 to TRBJ1-1, with 9 bases lining up with TRBD1. Per the germline V gene, CDR1 is KGHDR and CDR2 is SFDVKD. V was pared by 4 bases and J by 5 bases, with 4 bases of the junction left unmatched. The CDR3 extends over 14 amino acids. The CDR3 bases are TGTGCCACCAGTGAAGGGGACAGGGCTACTGAAGCTTTCTTT. Its translation is CATSEGDRATEAFF.

This clone was observed a few times. The chain joins TRBV7-9 to TRBJ1-1; D unclear. In germline, CDR1 is SEHNR, CDR2 FQNEAQ (reference sequence). V was trimmed by 3 bases and J by 0 bases, leaving 2 bases between them. This CDR3 region has 12 residues. CDR3 DNA: TGTGCCAGCAGCTTCATGAACACTGAAGCTTTCTTT. Translation: CASSFMNTEAFF.